This T cell receptor (beta chain) was observed in a study of T cells in Graves' hyperthyroidism and ophthalmopathy. Trimming removed 5 bases at V and 3 bases at J, with 16 bases between. From germline, CDR1 is MDHEN and CDR2 SYDVKM. The CDR3 is 15 amino acids. Amplified TCR beta CDR3 regions derived from RNA transcripts. Using the HTBI primer set, a first-round RT-PCR was run on the TCR CDR3. Via MiXCR, TCRdb re-called the multiplex PCR reads, giving one row per CDR3 protein. In the table there are roughly 100,000 distinct CDR3 sequences, less than 55% of which are singletons. In its sample, this clonotype was seen a few times.

Sequenced material: blood. This TCR derives from a man in his forties or fifties with Graves' hyperthyroidism. The J gene is TRBJ1-1, the V gene TRBV28; D may be TRBD1 (5 bases). CDR3 sequence reads: CASSLTRAWDTEAFF. The CDR3 DNA sequence: TGTGCCAGCAGTCTCACCAGGGCTTGGGACACTGAAGCTTTCTTT.